The clone carrying this T cell receptor (beta chain) was counted a few times. Its antigen is currently unknown. These data originate in a study of human T cells and chemical hapten exposure. Study findings and constraints: Patch test score rose with PT1 expanded TCRs, significant at 8, 16, 32, not 4. Significantly more large CDR3 similarity clusters were formed by expanded TCRs than by controls. TCRs exceeding a frequency of 1 in 1000 stayed unchanged under DPC sensitization.

TCRdb re-analysed the RACE reads in MiXCR, keeping a single row per CDR3 protein. Among about 350,000 distinct CDR3 sequences listed, 5.5% were seen once. The CDR3 has 15 amino acids. V lost 5 bases, J lost 4 bases, and 17 bases lay in between. This sample's time point: pre-sensitization, week 0. Treatment meaning: therapeutic diphenylcyclopropenone sensitization with weekly scalp DPC. Investigators collected blood before applying each patch test. Here the sequenced sample was whole blood, taken in connection with sensitization to the hapten diphenylcyclopropenone (DPC). The sequence was obtained from a woman aged 18-29 years with alopecia areata. Some clones in this sample may be carry-over from other donors' samples. This sequence joins TRBV12-3 or TRBV12-4 and TRBJ1-1; tentatively, D is TRBD1 (6 bases). CDR3 protein: CASSTGTLGGTEAFF. CDR3 coding DNA: TGTGCCAGCAGTACCGGGACACTCGGGGGCACTGAAGCTTTCTTT.